This entry lists 7 T cell receptor beta chains sequenced from one sample in a study of response to subunit inactivated influenza vaccine. TCRdb re-called the RT-PCR reads with MiXCR, one entry per CDR3 protein. The profile shows around 480,000 distinct CDR3 sequences, 10% to 11% of them singletons. Sequencing used PBMCs from blood, obtained roughly 48 days after vaccination. All receptors derive from a man aged 50 to 60 who received an inactivated influenza vaccine.

The rearrangement uses TRBV7-2 and TRBJ2-1; D may be TRBD2 (5 bases). Germline loops: CDR1 SGHTA, CDR2 FQGNSA. The CDR3 is 14 residues long. Trimming left V 2 bases short and J 7 bases short, with 12 bases between. The CDR3, as DNA: TGTGCCAGCAGCTTAATCGGGAAGCGGAATGAGCAGTTCTTC. It yields the protein CASSLIGKRNEQFF.

This clonotype was seen a handful of times. This chain connects TRBV5-5 to TRBJ2-2, with D maybe TRBD2 (6 bases). V shed 0 bases and J shed 7 bases, with 16 bases lying between them. The length of the CDR3 is 16 residues. Germline CDR1 is SGHKS and CDR2 is YYEKEE (reference sequence). CDR3 amino acids: CASSLAGGTLNGELFF. The CDR3 DNA is TGTGCCAGCAGCTTGGCTGGGGGGACCCTCAACGGGGAGCTGTTTTTT. The variable domain in full, completed from reference TRBV5-5 and TRBJ2-2, reads DAGVTQSPTHLIKTRGQQVTLRCSPISGHKSVSWYQQVLGQGPQFIFQYYEKEERGRGNFPDRFSARQFPNYSSELNVNALLLGDSALYLCASSLAGGTLNGELFFGEGSRLTVL.

The V call is TRBV10-3, the J call TRBJ2-1, with TRBD2 identical over 12 bases. CDR3 length: 18 residues. Germline-derived CDR1 and CDR2 are ENHRY and SYGVKD. V was clipped by 6 bases and J by 1 base; unmatched bases: 10. In DNA form, the CDR3 reads TGTGCCATCAGACAAACTAGCGGGAGGACCTTTTCCTACAATGAGCAGTTCTTC. This translates into CAIRQTSGRTFSYNEQFF.

This clonotype showed up just a few times. This chain joins TRBV7-2 and TRBJ1-4; D is undetermined. The CDR3 extends over 16 amino acids. Between the trimmed V and J ends, which lost 4 bases and 3 bases, there was a span of 15 bases. Germline V lookup: CDR1 SGHTA, CDR2 FQGNSA. The CDR3 DNA reads TGTGCCAGCAGCTCAGCCGTTGGGAGAGCTAATGAAAAACTGTTTTTT. Protein: CASSSAVGRANEKLFF.

There are many counts of this clonotype. The chain carries TRBV12-3 or TRBV12-4 and TRBJ1-1, with D possibly matching TRBD1 (5 bases). V lost 11 bases to trimming and J lost 4 bases, with 20 bases between them. This CDR3 region has 14 residues. Written as DNA, the CDR3 is TGTGCCTCTCTACAAGGGGCGCCGGGCACTGAAGCTTTCTTT. Translation: CASLQGAPGTEAFF.

The CDR3 DNA is TGTGCCAGCAGCGCCCTTACGACGGCAAACTATGGCTACACCTTC. Amino acid sequence: CASSALTTANYGYTF. The chain recombines TRBV28 with TRBJ1-2, with unresolved D. V gave up 6 bases and J gave up 2 bases, with 16 bases separating them. Germline assignment: CDR1 MDHEN and CDR2 SYDVKM. The CDR3 covers 15 residues.

This clonotype came up a few times. The V and J genes are TRBV2 and TRBJ2-7, with 7 bases fitting TRBD2. V was clipped by 5 bases and J by 6 bases; unmatched bases: 7. This CDR3 is built from 13 residues. Per the germline V gene, CDR1 is SNHLY and CDR2 is FYNNEI. The CDR3: CASSLTSFREQYF. The CDR3 nucleotides are TGTGCCAGCAGTCTGACTAGCTTCCGCGAGCAGTACTTC.